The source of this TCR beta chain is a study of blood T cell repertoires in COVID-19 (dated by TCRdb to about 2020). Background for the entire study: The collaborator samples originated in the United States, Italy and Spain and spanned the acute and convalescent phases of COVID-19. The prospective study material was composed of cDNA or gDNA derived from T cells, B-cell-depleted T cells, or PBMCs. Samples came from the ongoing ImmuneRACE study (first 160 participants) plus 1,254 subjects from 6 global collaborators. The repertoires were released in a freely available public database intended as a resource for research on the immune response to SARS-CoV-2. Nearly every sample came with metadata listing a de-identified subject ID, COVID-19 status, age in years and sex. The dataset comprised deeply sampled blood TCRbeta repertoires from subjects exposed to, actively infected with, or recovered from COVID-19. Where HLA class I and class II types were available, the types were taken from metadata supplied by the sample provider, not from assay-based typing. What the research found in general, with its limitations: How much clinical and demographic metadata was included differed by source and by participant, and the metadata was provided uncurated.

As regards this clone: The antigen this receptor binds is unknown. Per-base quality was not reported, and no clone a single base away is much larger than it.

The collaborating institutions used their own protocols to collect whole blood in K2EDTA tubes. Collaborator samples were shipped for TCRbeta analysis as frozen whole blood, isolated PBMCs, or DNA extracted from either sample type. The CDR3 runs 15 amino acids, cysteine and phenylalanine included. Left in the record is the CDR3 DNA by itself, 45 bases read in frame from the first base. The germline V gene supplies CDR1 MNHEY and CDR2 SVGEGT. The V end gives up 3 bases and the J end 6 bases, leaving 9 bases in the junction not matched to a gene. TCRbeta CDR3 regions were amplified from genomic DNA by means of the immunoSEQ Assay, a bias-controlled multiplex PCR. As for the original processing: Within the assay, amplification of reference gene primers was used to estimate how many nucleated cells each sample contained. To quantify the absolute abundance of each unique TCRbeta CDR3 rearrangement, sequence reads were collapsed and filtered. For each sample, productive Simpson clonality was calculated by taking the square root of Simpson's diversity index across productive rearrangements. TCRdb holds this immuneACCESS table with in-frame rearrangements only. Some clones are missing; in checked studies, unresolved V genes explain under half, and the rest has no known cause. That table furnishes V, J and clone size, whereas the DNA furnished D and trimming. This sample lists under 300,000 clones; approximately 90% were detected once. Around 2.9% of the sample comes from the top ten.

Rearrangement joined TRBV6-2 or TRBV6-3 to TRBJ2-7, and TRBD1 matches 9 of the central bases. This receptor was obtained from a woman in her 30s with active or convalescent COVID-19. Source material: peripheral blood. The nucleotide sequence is TGTGCCAGCAGTTATTCCCCCGGGACAGGGCCCGAGCAGTACTTC. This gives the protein CASSYSPGTGPEQYF.